This entry features one T cell receptor beta chain sequence. Its antigen is still unknown. The source of the sample is a study of cytomegalovirus exposure and HLA in healthy donors. Study-level results: Later analysis demonstrated an association between a missense DCLRE1C variant and TCR beta V- and J-gene trimming.

The CDR3 consists of 14 residues. The V end was cut by 1 base, the J end by 4 bases, with 9 bases between. Germline CDR1 is MNHEY and CDR2 is SMNVEV (reference sequence). PCR involved 60 Vbeta and 13 Jbeta primers. Produced via immunoSEQ multiplex PCR; TCRdb's table is partial and in-frame only. The sample totals approximately 40,000 clones. The V call is TRBV27, the J call TRBJ2-3, with D uncertain. The material sequenced was PBMCs. The receptor was derived from a human donor in good health. In nucleotides, the CDR3 is TGTGCCAGCAGTTTATATCCGGTTGCAGATACGCAGTATTTT. Translation: CASSLYPVADTQYF.